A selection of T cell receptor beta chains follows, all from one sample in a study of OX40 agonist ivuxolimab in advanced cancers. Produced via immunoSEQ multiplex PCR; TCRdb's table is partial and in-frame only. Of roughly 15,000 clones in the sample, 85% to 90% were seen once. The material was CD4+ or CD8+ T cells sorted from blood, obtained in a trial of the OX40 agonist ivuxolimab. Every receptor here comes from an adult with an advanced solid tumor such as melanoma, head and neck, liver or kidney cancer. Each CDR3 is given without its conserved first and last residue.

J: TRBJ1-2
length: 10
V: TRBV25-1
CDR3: ASMWSEYGYT

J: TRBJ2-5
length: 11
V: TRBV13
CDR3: ASSLEDQADQY

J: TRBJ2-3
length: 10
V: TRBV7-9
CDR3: ASSLPDLGQY

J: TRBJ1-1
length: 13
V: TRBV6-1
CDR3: ASSDSQGVNTEAF

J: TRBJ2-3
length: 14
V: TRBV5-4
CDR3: ASSGGVAGGPYTQY

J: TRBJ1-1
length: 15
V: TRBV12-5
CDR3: ASAMLQGIVSNTEAF

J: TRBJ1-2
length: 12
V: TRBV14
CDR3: ASSLSTGLDGYT

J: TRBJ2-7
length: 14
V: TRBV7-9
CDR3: ASRPSSGTGRYEQY

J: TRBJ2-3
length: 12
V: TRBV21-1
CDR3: ASSDRAVADTQY

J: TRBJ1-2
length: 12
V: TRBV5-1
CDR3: ASSPDREGYGYT

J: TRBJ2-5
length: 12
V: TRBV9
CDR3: ASSVGGEQETQY

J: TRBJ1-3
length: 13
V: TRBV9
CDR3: ASSKPGSSGNTIY

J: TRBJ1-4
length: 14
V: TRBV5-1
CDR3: ASSLRSQGLGEKLF

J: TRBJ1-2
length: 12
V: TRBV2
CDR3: ASSETGTVYGYT

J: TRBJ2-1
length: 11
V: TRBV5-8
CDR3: ASSPGTSNEQF

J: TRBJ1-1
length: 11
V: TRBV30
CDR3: AWINLRDTEAF

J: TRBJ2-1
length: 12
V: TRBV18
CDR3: ASSDRQGRDEQF

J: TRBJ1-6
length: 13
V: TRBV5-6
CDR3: ASSFNLGANSPLH

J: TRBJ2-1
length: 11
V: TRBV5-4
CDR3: ASSRGPDNEQF

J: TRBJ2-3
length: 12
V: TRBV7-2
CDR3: ASSQGPSTDTQY

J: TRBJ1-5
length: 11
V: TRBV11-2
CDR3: ASSLRDYQPQH

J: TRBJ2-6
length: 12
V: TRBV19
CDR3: ASSLRSGANVLT

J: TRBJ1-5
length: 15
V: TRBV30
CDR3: AWSQSGGLVSNQPQH

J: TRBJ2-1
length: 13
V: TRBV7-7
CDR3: ASSLTGSSYNEQF

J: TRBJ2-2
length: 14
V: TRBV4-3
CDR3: ASSQESGTKPGELF